A single sample is the source of the 27 T cell receptor beta chains below, sequenced in a study of blood T cell repertoires in COVID-19. TCRdb's table, derived via immunoSEQ multiplex PCR, lists solely in-frame clones and lacks some. The profile shows 70,000 or so clones, under 85% of them singletons. Input material: peripheral blood. Receptors were obtained from a man between 60 and 70 years old with COVID-19, enrolled during active disease.

The chain carries TRBV6-6 and TRBJ2-1; 7 nucleotides agree with TRBD2. The CDR3 spans 14 residues. With V trimmed by 11 bases and J by 8 bases, 15 bases remained unmatched. Germline V lookup: CDR1 MNHNY, CDR2 SVGAGI (reference sequence). The CDR3 loop is CAALPASGTDEQFF. The CDR3, as DNA: TGTGCCGCGCTACCGGCTAGCGGAACGGATGAGCAGTTCTTC.

The chain couples TRBV10-3 to TRBJ2-5; D may be TRBD1 (5 bases). CDR1 is ENHRY and CDR2 is SYGVKD in the germline V gene. The V and J ends lost 5 bases and 5 bases respectively, with 12 bases between them. The CDR3 has 13 residues. DNA of the CDR3: TGTGCCATCAGTACGGGCGCAGGGGAGACCCAGTACTTC. Its protein is CAISTGAGETQYF.

V is TRBV3-1 (or the pseudogene TRBV3-2) and J is TRBJ2-3, with 7 bases aligning to TRBD2. With V trimmed by 8 bases and J by 6 bases, 14 bases remained unmatched. CDR3 length equals 15 residues. Looked up from germline, CDR1 is LGHDT and CDR2 is YNNKEL (reference sequence). The DNA of the CDR3 is TGTGCCAGCCAGGAGTCTAGCGGCCTCCCGGATACGCAGTATTTT. Translation: CASQESSGLPDTQYF.

The chain uses TRBV7-2 and TRBJ2-7; TRBD1 aligns across 10 bases. The V gene end was trimmed by 3 bases and the J gene end by 3 bases; junction bases not matched to a gene: 2. Germline CDR1 and CDR2: SGHTA and FQGNSA. CDR3 length equals 14 residues. The CDR3 region is CASSLDRGFYEQYF. The CDR3 region has the DNA TGTGCCAGCAGCTTGGACAGGGGGTTCTACGAGCAGTACTTC.

The genes are TRBV2 and TRBJ1-5, with D maybe TRBD1 (6 bases). Germline assignment: CDR1 SNHLY and CDR2 FYNNEI. The CDR3 length is 13 residues. V gave up 7 bases and J gave up 6 bases, with 13 bases separating them. The CDR3 DNA follows: TGTGCCAGCACTGGGGACAATTCTCAGCCCCAGCATTTT. Translation: CASTGDNSQPQHF.

This chain joins TRBV15 and TRBJ1-5, with D unclear. Germline V gene lookup returns CDR1 LNHNV and CDR2 YYDKDF (reference sequence). The V and J ends lost 5 bases and 0 bases respectively, with 17 bases between them. The CDR3 spans 17 residues. The DNA of the CDR3 is TGTGCCACCAGCCCAGATTTGTATGGTTATAGCAATCAGCCCCAGCATTTT. It encodes CATSPDLYGYSNQPQHF.

The chain is built from TRBV9 and TRBJ2-2, with TRBD1 identical over 9 bases. V gave up 4 bases and J gave up 0 bases; unmatched junction bases: 10. The CDR3 has 18 amino acids. Germline V gene sequence: CDR1 SGDLS, CDR2 YYNGEE. CDR3 protein: CASSFGTGTTANTGELFF. The CDR3 bases are TGTGCCAGCAGCTTCGGGACAGGGACCACCGCGAACACCGGGGAGCTGTTTTTT.

V is TRBV9 and J is TRBJ2-1; TRBD2 is a possible D gene (5 bases). Trimming pared 1 base from V and 4 bases from J, leaving 12 bases between. Per germline, CDR1 SGDLS and CDR2 YYNGEE. CDR3 length: 15 amino acids. CDR3 region: CASSVTAELYNEQFF. Here the CDR3 DNA reads TGTGCCAGCAGCGTAACAGCGGAACTATACAATGAGCAGTTCTTC. Drawing the rest from reference TRBV9 and TRBJ2-1, the complete variable domain is DSGVTQTPKHLITATGQRVTLRCSPRSGDLSVYWYQQSLDQGLQFLIQYYNGEERAKGNILERFSAQQFPDLHSELNLSSLELGDSALYFCASSVTAELYNEQFFGPGTRLTVL.

This clone has just one count. This sequence joins TRBV9 and TRBJ2-5, with 9 bases that match TRBD2. This CDR3 is built from 19 residues. V gave up 0 bases and J gave up 1 base; unmatched junction bases: 13. Germline V gene lookup returns CDR1 SGDLS and CDR2 YYNGEE. CDR3 region: CASSVGEVRLAGIQETQYF. The CDR3 coding sequence is TGTGCCAGCAGCGTAGGGGAGGTGAGGCTAGCGGGGATCCAAGAGACCCAGTACTTC. The whole variable domain, filled in from reference TRBV9 and TRBJ2-5, reads DSGVTQTPKHLITATGQRVTLRCSPRSGDLSVYWYQQSLDQGLQFLIQYYNGEERAKGNILERFSAQQFPDLHSELNLSSLELGDSALYFCASSVGEVRLAGIQETQYFGPGTRLLVL.

This rearrangement joins TRBV3-1 (or the pseudogene TRBV3-2) to TRBJ2-3; possibly TRBD2 for D (5 bases). Germline CDR1 reads LGHDT; CDR2 reads YNNKEL (reference sequence). Trimming shortened V by 8 bases and J by 5 bases, and 14 bases separated the two germline ends. The CDR3 spans 13 residues. Here the CDR3 reads CASAKRVIDTQYF. The CDR3 coding sequence is TGTGCCAGCGCCAAGAGGGTCATAGATACGCAGTATTTT.

J is TRBJ1-6 and V is TRBV4-2; D might be TRBD1 (5 bases). Germline V gene sequence: CDR1 LGHNA, CDR2 YNFKEQ. V lost 2 bases and J lost 8, with 16 bases in between. This CDR3 spans 16 amino acids. CDR3 residues: CASSQQGFGADSPLHF. In nucleotides, the CDR3 is TGTGCCAGCAGCCAACAGGGATTTGGGGCCGATTCACCCCTCCACTTT.

V and J are TRBV19 and TRBJ1-4; D might be TRBD1 (6 bases). The CDR3 totals 16 residues. Germline V gene data show CDR1 as LNHDA and CDR2 as SQIVND (reference sequence). Trimming left V 2 bases short and J 7 bases short, with 17 bases between. The CDR3 region is CASSISLQGLSEKLFF. The CDR3 bases are TGTGCCAGTAGTATATCACTCCAGGGGCTTAGTGAAAAACTGTTTTTT.

The chain carries TRBV2 and TRBJ2-2, with 7 positions matching TRBD1. CDR1 and CDR2 from the germline V gene are SNHLY and FYNNEI. This CDR3 has 18 amino acids. With 4 bases clipped from V and 1 base from J, the junction kept 12 bases outside the gene matches. This chain's CDR3 is CASSGSPRGGLNTGELFF. CDR3 DNA: TGTGCCAGCAGTGGAAGCCCTAGAGGGGGCCTGAACACCGGGGAGCTGTTTTTT.

The rearrangement uses TRBV4-2 and TRBJ2-2, with 9 bases identical to TRBD1. The CDR3 runs 15 residues. Germline V lookup: CDR1 LGHNA, CDR2 YNFKEQ. V shed 0 bases and J 5 bases; nucleotides not matched to a gene: 1. The CDR3 loop is CASSQEGQGTGELFF. CDR3 nucleotide sequence: TGTGCCAGCAGCCAAGAGGGACAGGGAACCGGGGAGCTGTTTTTT.

J is TRBJ2-5 and V is TRBV9; the D gene is possibly TRBD2 (5 bases). This CDR3 is 13 amino acids long. The germline V gene has CDR1 SGDLS and CDR2 YYNGEE. The germline V and J ends were trimmed by 2 bases and 1 base, with 6 bases remaining between them. CDR3 residues: CASSVGVQETQYF. CDR3 sequence (DNA): TGTGCCAGCAGCGTCGGGGTCCAAGAGACCCAGTACTTC.

This clone has just one count. The chain uses TRBV7-7 and TRBJ2-1; 8 nucleotides match TRBD1. Trimming cost V 3 bases and J 6 bases; bases outside gene matches: 1. Germline V gene data show CDR1 as SSHAT and CDR2 as FNYEAQ (reference sequence). The CDR3 loop spans 13 amino acids. The CDR3 sequence: CASSFDRGNEQFF. The CDR3, as DNA: TGTGCCAGCAGCTTCGACAGGGGCAATGAGCAGTTCTTC.

This clone occurred once. The rearrangement links TRBV5-4 to TRBJ2-7; TRBD1 agrees at 7 bases. The CDR3 totals 14 residues. After removal of 6 bases from V and 7 bases from J, the junction contained 13 bases not matched to a gene. Per the germline V gene, CDR1 is SGHNT and CDR2 is YYREEE (reference sequence). The CDR3 bases are TGTGCCAGCAACCGTCAGGGGGAGCTCAGGGAGCAGTACTTC. It encodes CASNRQGELREQYF. Drawing the rest from reference TRBV5-4 and TRBJ2-7, the complete variable domain is ETGVTQSPTHLIKTRGQQVTLRCSSQSGHNTVSWYQQALGQGPQFIFQYYREEENGRGNFPPRFSGLQFPNYSSELNVNALELDDSALYLCASNRQGELREQYFGPGTRLTVT.

This rearrangement joins TRBV19 to TRBJ2-1; TRBD2 agrees at 8 bases. This CDR3 region has 17 residues. V lost 7 bases, J lost 1 base, and 12 bases stayed unmatched. Germline V lookup: CDR1 LNHDA, CDR2 SQIVND (reference sequence). CDR3: CASIGVAGRESYNEQFF. CDR3 DNA: TGTGCCAGTATCGGGGTAGCGGGGAGGGAATCCTACAATGAGCAGTTCTTC.

This chain joins TRBV2 and TRBJ2-7; D uncertain. CDR3 length: 13 residues. Germline V gene lookup returns CDR1 SNHLY and CDR2 FYNNEI. V lost 4 bases to trimming and J lost 2 bases, with 9 bases between them. CDR3 sequence: CASSVLQTYEQYF. Here the CDR3 DNA reads TGTGCCAGCAGTGTTCTACAGACCTACGAGCAGTACTTC.

The V gene is TRBV5-1, the J gene TRBJ2-2; TRBD1 matches 11 bases. The CDR3 runs 16 residues. After removal of 4 bases from V and 2 bases from J, the junction contained 4 bases not matched to a gene. The germline V gene encodes CDR1 SGHRS and CDR2 YFSETQ. CDR3 protein: CASSVGTGGNTGELFF. The CDR3 DNA follows: TGCGCCAGCAGCGTAGGGACAGGGGGAAACACCGGGGAGCTGTTTTTT.

The chain is built from TRBV10-2 and TRBJ2-7; D is perhaps TRBD2 (6 bases). Trimming cost V 5 bases and J 4 bases, with 15 bases left between them. The CDR3 loop spans 14 amino acids. Germline V gene lookup returns CDR1 WSHSY and CDR2 SAAADI. CDR3 DNA: TGCGCCAGCAGTAGGAGGGCCGACGGGTACGAGCAGTACTTC. It encodes CASSRRADGYEQYF.

The genes are TRBV6-4 and TRBJ2-3; TRBD2 matches at 8 bases. CDR3 length equals 17 residues. The germline V gene has CDR1 MRHNA and CDR2 SNTAGT. V dropped 0 bases and J dropped 3; count of bases not matched to a gene: 8. Written as DNA, the CDR3 is TGTGCCAGCAGTGACTCGTACTCGGCTAGCGGGACAGATACGCAGTATTTT. Translated, it gives CASSDSYSASGTDTQYF.

In its sample, this clone is medium-sized. The rearrangement links TRBV4-1 to TRBJ2-7, with D possibly TRBD1 on 6 matching bases. The CDR3 is 16 amino acids. Germline CDR1 and CDR2: MGHRA and YSYEKL. The V end was cut by 5 bases, the J end by 1 base, with 18 bases between. The CDR3 DNA is TGCGCCAGCAGCAAAGCCACAGGGCCCCCTTCCTACGAGCAGTACTTC. This gives the protein CASSKATGPPSYEQYF.

The genes are TRBV2 and TRBJ1-2; 8 positions agree with TRBD1. Losses at the gene ends were 5 bases for V and 2 bases for J; bases not matched to a gene: 10. The CDR3 consists of 16 residues. Germline V gives CDR1 SNHLY, CDR2 FYNNEI. DNA of the CDR3: TGTGCCAGCAGTATAGGGACAGGAGGCTCCAACTATGGCTACACCTTC. This translates into CASSIGTGGSNYGYTF. The whole variable domain, remainder taken from reference TRBV2 and TRBJ1-2, is EPEVTQTPSHQVTQMGQEVILRCVPISNHLYFYWYRQILGQKVEFLVSFYNNEISEKSEIFDDQFSVERPDGSNFTLKIRSTKLEDSAMYFCASSIGTGGSNYGYTFGSGTRLTVV.

This clone was seen a single time. CDR3 in amino acids: CASSIARDSNQPQHF. Here the CDR3 DNA reads TGTGCCAGTAGTATAGCTCGGGATAGCAATCAGCCCCAGCATTTT. This chain connects TRBV19 to TRBJ1-5; D gene unclear. Between the trimmed V and J ends, which lost 1 base and 0 bases, there was a span of 7 bases. This CDR3 is built from 15 residues. Germline lookup yields CDR1 LNHDA and CDR2 SQIVND (reference sequence).

This chain uses TRBV5-1 with TRBJ2-1; the match to TRBD1 covers 9 bases. V lost 4 bases, J lost 4 bases, and 3 bases stayed unmatched. The CDR3 sequence is 14 residues long. From germline, CDR1 is SGHRS and CDR2 YFSETQ. The CDR3 DNA follows: TGCGCCAGCAGCCGACAGGGGGAGTACAATGAGCAGTTCTTC. Translating it yields CASSRQGEYNEQFF.

The CDR3 spells CASSLAGLAGAGELFF. The CDR3 DNA reads TGTGCCAGCAGCTTGGCGGGACTAGCGGGGGCCGGGGAGCTGTTTTTT. The chain is built from TRBV5-5 and TRBJ2-2, with TRBD2 matching 14 bases. The J segment lost 6 bases and the V segment lost 0 bases, leaving 1 base of the junction unmatched. This CDR3 contains 16 residues. Germline V CDR1 and CDR2: SGHKS, YYEKEE (reference sequence).